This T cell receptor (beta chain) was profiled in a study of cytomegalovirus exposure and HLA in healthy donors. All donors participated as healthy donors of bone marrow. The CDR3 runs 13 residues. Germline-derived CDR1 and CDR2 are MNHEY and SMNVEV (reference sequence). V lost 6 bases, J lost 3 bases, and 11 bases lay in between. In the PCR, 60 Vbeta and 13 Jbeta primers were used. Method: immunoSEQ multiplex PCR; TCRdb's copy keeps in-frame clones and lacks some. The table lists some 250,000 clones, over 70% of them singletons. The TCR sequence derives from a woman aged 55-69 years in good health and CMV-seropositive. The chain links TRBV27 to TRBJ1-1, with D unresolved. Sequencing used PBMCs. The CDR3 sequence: CASRFSGDTEAFF. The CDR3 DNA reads TGTGCCAGCAGATTTAGCGGGGACACTGAAGCTTTCTTT.